The next 21 T cell receptor beta chains were all read from a single sample in a study of T cell responses to AZD1222 COVID-19 vaccine. Clones were sequenced by immunoSEQ multiplex PCR, and TCRdb holds only the in-frame ones, with some missing. This sample has about 260,000 clones, with more than 85% found just once. The input for sequencing was peripheral blood, taken on day 0 of AZD1222 vaccination. The receptor source for this set is an adult in good health.

The rearrangement uses TRBV28 and TRBJ1-6; D is unclear. V was shortened by 2 bases and J by 13 bases, with 6 bases between the two germline ends. Germline-derived CDR1 and CDR2 are MDHEN and SYDVKM. CDR3 length equals 11 residues. This CDR3 is CASSLRPPLHF. Written as DNA, the CDR3 is TGTGCCAGCAGTTTAAGACCCCCCCTCCACTTT. Together with reference TRBV28 and TRBJ1-6, the CDR3 gives the full variable domain: DVKVTQSSRYLVKRTGEKVFLECVQDMDHENMFWYRQDPGLGLRLIYFSYDVKMKEKGDIPEGYSVSREKKERFSLILESASTNQTSMYLCASSLRPPLHFGNGTRLTVT.

J is TRBJ1-1 and V is TRBV2; a weak D match, TRBD1 (5 bases). CDR3 size: 12 residues. V dropped 7 bases and J dropped 3 bases, with 9 bases sitting between them. Germline lookup yields CDR1 SNHLY and CDR2 FYNNEI. CDR3: CASILQDTEAFF. CDR3 nucleotide sequence: TGTGCCAGCATTCTACAGGACACTGAAGCTTTCTTT.

In its sample, this clone was seen a few times. The genes are TRBV5-1 and TRBJ2-1; D call uncertain. There are 15 residues in the CDR3. Germline CDR1 is SGHRS and CDR2 is YFSETQ. The V end lost 0 bases, the J end lost 6 bases, and 13 bases lay between the germline ends. The chain's CDR3 is CASSLVPLIGNEQFF. The CDR3 DNA reads as TGCGCCAGCAGCTTGGTGCCCCTTATTGGCAATGAGCAGTTCTTC.

V is TRBV19 and J is TRBJ1-4, with D perhaps matching TRBD1 (5 bases). Trimming removed 6 bases at V and 5 bases at J, with 13 bases between. Germline lookup yields CDR1 LNHDA and CDR2 SQIVND (reference sequence). The CDR3 spans 14 residues. In nucleotides, the CDR3 is TGTGCCAGTAGCCCCGTGACAGAGAATGAAAAACTGTTTTTT. This codes for CASSPVTENEKLFF.

The chain has TRBV30 and TRBJ2-1, with unresolved D. Germline CDR1 is GTSNPN and CDR2 is SVGIG (reference sequence). The CDR3 is 16 amino acids. V dropped 0 bases and J dropped 6 bases, with 18 bases sitting between them. The CDR3 nucleotides are TGTGCCTGGAGTGTACTAAGGCCACGACGCCGCAATGAGCAGTTCTTC. As protein: CAWSVLRPRRRNEQFF.

The chain uses TRBV7-9 and TRBJ2-3; 11 nucleotides match TRBD2. Germline CDR1 is SEHNR and CDR2 is FQNEAQ (reference sequence). V lost 6 bases to trimming and J lost 1 base; unmatched junction nucleotides: 3. This CDR3 comprises 15 residues. CDR3 nucleotides: TGTGCCAGCAGAAAGACTAGCGGGGGCACAGATACGCAGTATTTT. This codes for CASRKTSGGTDTQYF.

This rearrangement joins TRBV11-3 to TRBJ2-7; D is unresolved. The length of the CDR3 is 17 residues. Looked up from germline, CDR1 is SGHNT and CDR2 is YENEEA. Deletions cut 1 base from V and 6 bases from J, with 22 bases between. Here the CDR3 reads CASSLGCYWADLGEQYF. The CDR3, as DNA: TGTGCCAGCAGCTTAGGCTGTTATTGGGCGGATTTAGGCGAGCAGTACTTC.

The genes are TRBV28 and TRBJ2-1; D could derive from TRBD1 or TRBD2 (5 bases each). The V end lost 4 bases, the J end lost 4 bases, and 8 bases lay between the germline ends. Germline CDR1 and CDR2: MDHEN and SYDVKM. The CDR3 is 13 residues long. The CDR3 protein is CASSSGAYNEQFF. As DNA, the CDR3 is TGTGCCAGCAGTTCCGGGGCTTACAATGAGCAGTTCTTC.

V gene TRBV5-1 combines with J gene TRBJ1-4; 7 nucleotides match TRBD1. J was trimmed by 3 bases and V by 4 bases; bases with no gene match: 3. Germline CDR1 is SGHRS and CDR2 is YFSETQ. CDR3 length: 14 residues. DNA of the CDR3: TGCGCCAGCAGCGGGGGACAGCCTAATGAAAAACTGTTTTTT. Translation: CASSGGQPNEKLFF.

The gene calls are TRBV28 and TRBJ1-2; 10 nucleotides line up with TRBD1. The J segment lost 6 bases and the V segment lost 6 bases, leaving 7 bases of the junction unmatched. Looked up from germline, CDR1 is MDHEN and CDR2 is SYDVKM. The CDR3 runs to 14 residues. DNA for the CDR3: TGTGCCAGCAGCCTGGGACAGGGGATTGATGGCTACACCTTC. It translates to CASSLGQGIDGYTF.

V is TRBV11-2 and J is TRBJ1-1; D ambiguous. Trimming stripped 5 bases from V and 5 bases from J, with 12 bases between. CDR1 and CDR2 from the germline V gene are SGHAT and FQNNGV. The length of the CDR3 is 13 residues. The CDR3 reads CASSKRTATEAFF. The DNA of the CDR3 is TGTGCCAGCAGCAAAAGGACGGCGACTGAAGCTTTCTTT.

CDR3 sequence: CAISDLPSTYEQYF. CDR3 sequence (DNA): TGTGCCATCAGTGACCTTCCGTCCACCTACGAGCAGTACTTC. The chain uses TRBV10-3 and TRBJ2-7; D ambiguous. Trimming left V 3 bases short and J 2 bases short, with 11 bases between. Germline CDR1 and CDR2: ENHRY and SYGVKD. The CDR3 runs 14 residues.

V usage is TRBV24-1 and J usage is TRBJ2-7; D not certain. In germline, CDR1 is KGHDR, CDR2 SFDVKD. V lost 2 bases to trimming and J lost 3 bases, with 7 bases between them. CDR3 size: 13 residues. CDR3 protein: CATSDSSRYEQYF. In DNA, the CDR3 is TGTGCCACCAGTGATTCGAGCCGCTACGAGCAGTACTTC.

This clone was counted at least ten times. V and J are TRBV21-1 and TRBJ2-3; TRBD2 is taken as the D call from the table, unchecked against the DNA. TRBV21-1 constitutes a pseudogene. This CDR3 has 16 amino acids. This CDR3 reads CASSKAVPGLLDTQYF. The CDR3 nucleotides read TGTGCCAGCAGCAAAGCGGTCCCAGGACTCTTGGATACGCAGTATTTT.

The V call is TRBV27, the J call TRBJ2-7; TRBD1 aligns across 11 bases. V dropped 4 bases and J dropped 11; count of bases not matched to a gene: 10. This CDR3 has 14 amino acids. Germline CDR1 and CDR2: MNHEY and SMNVEV (reference sequence). This CDR3 reads CASSSPDRGQGKYF. The CDR3 DNA reads as TGTGCCAGCAGTTCCCCGGACAGGGGGCAAGGAAAGTACTTC.

The rearrangement uses TRBV13 and TRBJ2-4; D not resolved. The ends were cut back, 5 bases at V and 0 bases at J, with 8 bases in the middle. The V gene's germline CDR1 is PRHDT and CDR2 FYEKMQ (reference sequence). The CDR3 covers 14 residues. Here the CDR3 DNA reads TGTGCCAGCAGCCCGCCTCTAGCCAAAAACATTCAGTACTTC. The encoded protein is CASSPPLAKNIQYF.

The genes are TRBV12-3 or TRBV12-4 and TRBJ1-1; no clear D. The CDR3 sequence is 13 residues long. The germline V and J ends were trimmed by 5 bases and 2 bases, with 9 bases remaining between them. In nucleotides, the CDR3 is TGTGCCAGCAGTATGGCAGCCAACACTGAAGCTTTCTTT. Translation gives CASSMAANTEAFF.

The chain links TRBV7-9 to TRBJ1-5, with a tentative D call TRBD1 (5 bases). V gave up 1 base and J gave up 3 bases, with 10 bases separating them. The V gene's germline CDR1 is SEHNR and CDR2 FQNEAQ (reference sequence). CDR3 length: 15 residues. This CDR3 is CASSLEGGANQPQHF. CDR3 sequence (DNA): TGTGCCAGCAGCTTAGAAGGTGGGGCCAATCAGCCCCAGCATTTT. The whole variable domain, remainder taken from reference TRBV7-9 and TRBJ1-5, is DTGVSQNPRHKITKRGQNVTFRCDPISEHNRLYWYRQTLGQGPEFLTYFQNEAQLEKSRLLSDRFSAERPKGSFSTLEIQRTEQGDSAMYLCASSLEGGANQPQHFGDGTRLSIL.

A single count supports this clone. This chain joins TRBV9 and TRBJ2-1, with 10 nucleotides matching TRBD2. Germline loops: CDR1 SGDLS, CDR2 YYNGEE. V was clipped by 0 bases and J by 6 bases; unmatched bases: 6. This CDR3 spans 16 amino acids. The CDR3 DNA sequence: TGTGCCAGCAGCGTAGTGGGGGCTAGCGGGGGCAATGAGCAGTTCTTC. Amino acid sequence: CASSVVGASGGNEQFF. The full variable domain, completed using reference TRBV9 and TRBJ2-1, is DSGVTQTPKHLITATGQRVTLRCSPRSGDLSVYWYQQSLDQGLQFLIQYYNGEERAKGNILERFSAQQFPDLHSELNLSSLELGDSALYFCASSVVGASGGNEQFFGPGTRLTVL.

This sequence joins TRBV5-4 and TRBJ1-2; a weak D match, TRBD1 (5 bases). CDR1 is SGHNT, CDR2 YYREEE, per germline (reference sequence). V shed 4 bases and J shed 5 bases, with 15 bases lying between them. CDR3 length: 14 amino acids. In DNA, the CDR3 is TGTGCCAGCAGCCTTGCAGGGTATCGGTATGGCTACACCTTC. Amino acid sequence: CASSLAGYRYGYTF. The whole variable domain, remainder taken from reference TRBV5-4 and TRBJ1-2, is ETGVTQSPTHLIKTRGQQVTLRCSSQSGHNTVSWYQQALGQGPQFIFQYYREEENGRGNFPPRFSGLQFPNYSSELNVNALELDDSALYLCASSLAGYRYGYTFGSGTRLTVV.

This chain uses TRBV18 with TRBJ1-1; D remains ambiguous. The CDR3 consists of 14 residues. V gave up 0 bases and J gave up 1 base, with 6 bases separating them. Per the germline V gene, CDR1 is KGHSH and CDR2 is LQKENI. CDR3 sequence reads: CASSPPSQNTEAFF. The CDR3 nucleotides read TGTGCCAGCTCACCACCGTCCCAGAACACTGAAGCTTTCTTT. The variable domain in full, with the rest retrieved from reference TRBV18 and TRBJ1-1, is NAGVMQNPRHLVRRRGQEARLRCSPMKGHSHVYWYRQLPEEGLKFMVYLQKENIIDESGMPKERFSAEFPKEGPSILRIQQVVRGDSAAYFCASSPPSQNTEAFFGQGTRLTVV.